The entry that follows covers one T cell receptor (beta chain) sequence. Source study methods: The authors estimated nucleated cell counts from reference gene primer amplification. TCRdb's table, derived via immunoSEQ multiplex PCR, lists solely in-frame clones and lacks some. The DNA was the basis for D and trimming; V, J and clone size are from that table. The repertoire consists of around 100,000 clones, with around nine tenths occurring once and the leading ten covering around 1.6%. This entry belongs to a study of blood T cell repertoires in COVID-19. Whole-study context: From the United States, Italy and Spain came samples of acute and convalescent COVID-19. Sources were T cells, B-cell-depleted T cells, or PBMCs; the material itself was cDNA or gDNA.

Germline V CDR1 and CDR2: MNHNS, SASEGT. This CDR3 has 16 residues. Trimming removed 0 bases from V and 8 bases from J, with 17 bases in between. Sequenced material: peripheral blood. The sequence was obtained from a man older than 75 with acute or convalescent COVID-19. The gene calls are TRBV6-1 and TRBJ2-1; possible D gene TRBD2, 5 bases. The CDR3 spells CASSEALLEWVYEQFF. The CDR3 DNA sequence: TGTGCCAGCAGTGAAGCCTTACTAGAATGGGTGTATGAGCAGTTCTTC.